Listed below are T cell receptor beta chains from one sample, sequenced in a study of T cell changes during pregnancy in multiple sclerosis. TCRdb's copy holds only in-frame clones and misses some; the assay was immunoSEQ multiplex PCR. The sample has tens of thousands of clones; approximately 91% are singletons. The sequencing used peripheral blood, collected in the third trimester of pregnancy. All receptors come from a female donor with multiple sclerosis, enrolled in a pregnancy study. CDR3s include the opening cysteine and the closing phenylalanine or tryptophan. The order of the fields is clone size, J gene, D gene, V gene, CDR3 DNA, CDR3 protein. A D gene is named only where the DNA matches it firmly. Expanded clones get a size class; other rows say once, few or many, or leave the size out.

clone size: .
J gene: TRBJ2-1
D gene: TRBD2
V gene: TRBV4-3
CDR3 DNA: TGCGCCAGCAGCCAAGATCAGGTCGGGGGGGCGAAGAATGAGCAGTTCTTC
CDR3 protein: CASSQDQVGGAKNEQFF

clone size: .
J gene: TRBJ2-5
D gene: TRBD2
V gene: TRBV11-2
CDR3 DNA: TGTGCCAGCAGCCTCGGGACTAGCGGGGGCCGGTGGCAAGAGACCCAGTACTTC
CDR3 protein: CASSLGTSGGRWQETQYF

clone size: .
J gene: TRBJ2-3
D gene: TRBD2
V gene: TRBV5-1
CDR3 DNA: TGCGCCAGCAGCTTGGGGACTAGAACAAATACGCAGTATTTT
CDR3 protein: CASSLGTRTNTQYF

clone size: .
J gene: TRBJ1-2
D gene: TRBD1
V gene: TRBV11-2
CDR3 DNA: TGTGCCAGCAGCTTAGGGGAGGGGACAGGGGAAGGCTATGGCTACACCTTC
CDR3 protein: CASSLGEGTGEGYGYTF

clone size: .
J gene: TRBJ1-5
D gene: TRBD1
V gene: TRBV19
CDR3 DNA: TGTGCCAGTAGTCCAACAGGGGCTCTGAATCAGCCCCAGCATTTT
CDR3 protein: CASSPTGALNQPQHF

clone size: .
J gene: TRBJ1-6
D gene: .
V gene: TRBV18
CDR3 DNA: TGTGCCAGCTCACCCAACACCCCGGGGGGTAATTCACCCCTCCACTTT
CDR3 protein: CASSPNTPGGNSPLHF

clone size: .
J gene: TRBJ2-3
D gene: .
V gene: TRBV7-2
CDR3 DNA: TGTGCCAGCAGCTTAGCTGCGTCCGATACGCAGTATTTT
CDR3 protein: CASSLAASDTQYF

clone size: .
J gene: TRBJ1-1
D gene: TRBD1
V gene: TRBV6-6
CDR3 DNA: TGTGCCAGCAGTTACGGGACAGTTACTGAAGCTTTCTTT
CDR3 protein: CASSYGTVTEAFF

clone size: .
J gene: TRBJ1-1
D gene: TRBD1
V gene: TRBV2
CDR3 DNA: TGTGCCAGCACGGGGACAGGGGGCCCGGACACTGAAGCTTTCTTT
CDR3 protein: CASTGTGGPDTEAFF

clone size: .
J gene: TRBJ2-7
D gene: .
V gene: TRBV4-3
CDR3 DNA: TGCGCCAGCAGCCGCGTAAGTGCGGGGACAGAGAACTACGAGCAGTACTTC
CDR3 protein: CASSRVSAGTENYEQYF

clone size: .
J gene: TRBJ2-7
D gene: .
V gene: TRBV23-1
CDR3 DNA: TGCGCCAGCAGTCAATCGGGGGCCCCACTAAAGGGCCCGACCTACGAGCAGTACTTC
CDR3 protein: CASSQSGAPLKGPTYEQYF

clone size: .
J gene: TRBJ1-5
D gene: .
V gene: TRBV2
CDR3 DNA: TGTGCCAGCAGTGTGGAGCTTAGCAATCAGCCCCAGCATTTT
CDR3 protein: CASSVELSNQPQHF

clone size: .
J gene: TRBJ2-7
D gene: .
V gene: TRBV9
CDR3 DNA: TGTGCCAGCAGCCCCACGGGATTTCCTTACGAGCAGTACTTC
CDR3 protein: CASSPTGFPYEQYF

clone size: once
J gene: TRBJ1-1
D gene: .
V gene: TRBV19
CDR3 DNA: TGTGCCAGTAGTCGGTTGTGGGGGCGCTCTGAAGCTTTCTTT
CDR3 protein: CASSRLWGRSEAFF

clone size: .
J gene: TRBJ1-2
D gene: .
V gene: TRBV29-1
CDR3 DNA: TGCAGCGTTGATCTCGGCTACACCTTC
CDR3 protein: CSVDLGYTF

clone size: .
J gene: TRBJ2-5
D gene: TRBD1
V gene: TRBV30
CDR3 DNA: TGTGCCTGGAGCGTTACAGGGGGTTTACAAGAGACCCAGTACTTC
CDR3 protein: CAWSVTGGLQETQYF

clone size: .
J gene: TRBJ2-5
D gene: TRBD2
V gene: TRBV5-1
CDR3 DNA: TGCGCCAGCAGCTTCGCGGGGGGACCGGGCCAAGAGACCCAGTACTTC
CDR3 protein: CASSFAGGPGQETQYF

clone size: .
J gene: TRBJ1-2
D gene: TRBD1
V gene: TRBV7-9
CDR3 DNA: TGTGCCAGCAGGTTGACAGGGGGTAGCTATGGCTACACCTTC
CDR3 protein: CASRLTGGSYGYTF

clone size: .
J gene: TRBJ1-5
D gene: .
V gene: TRBV28
CDR3 DNA: TGTGCCAGCAGTTTAAAACTGTATAGCAATCAGCCCCAGCATTTT
CDR3 protein: CASSLKLYSNQPQHF

clone size: .
J gene: TRBJ2-1
D gene: TRBD2
V gene: TRBV5-4
CDR3 DNA: TGTGCCAGCAGCGCGAGCGGGGGGGCCTCCTACAATGAGCAGTTCTTC
CDR3 protein: CASSASGGASYNEQFF

clone size: .
J gene: TRBJ2-1
D gene: TRBD2
V gene: TRBV4-1
CDR3 DNA: TGCGCCAGCAGCCAGCAGCGGGGGTCCTACAATGAGCAGTTCTTC
CDR3 protein: CASSQQRGSYNEQFF

clone size: .
J gene: TRBJ2-1
D gene: TRBD2
V gene: TRBV5-4
CDR3 DNA: TGTGCCAGCAGCTTGTCAGCGGGGGGGATGAACAATGAGCAGTTCTTC
CDR3 protein: CASSLSAGGMNNEQFF

clone size: .
J gene: TRBJ1-1
D gene: .
V gene: TRBV28
CDR3 DNA: TGTGCCAGCAATGTAAGGGAGGCGGGCACTGAAGCTTTCTTT
CDR3 protein: CASNVREAGTEAFF

clone size: .
J gene: TRBJ2-4
D gene: .
V gene: TRBV9
CDR3 DNA: TGTGCCAGCAGCCCGGTAGCCAAAAACATTCAGTACTTC
CDR3 protein: CASSPVAKNIQYF

clone size: once
J gene: TRBJ1-6
D gene: .
V gene: TRBV7-9
CDR3 DNA: TGTGCCAGCAGCTTAGTGGACAGCAGCAATTCACCCCTCCACTTT
CDR3 protein: CASSLVDSSNSPLHF

clone size: .
J gene: TRBJ1-2
D gene: .
V gene: TRBV6-1
CDR3 DNA: TGTGCCAGCAGTGAACGGACACGAGCCTATGGCTACACCTTC
CDR3 protein: CASSERTRAYGYTF

clone size: .
J gene: TRBJ2-7
D gene: TRBD1
V gene: TRBV9
CDR3 DNA: TGTGCCAGCAGCGCCTCCGGGACAGGGTTGTACGAGCAGTACTTC
CDR3 protein: CASSASGTGLYEQYF

clone size: .
J gene: TRBJ2-1
D gene: .
V gene: TRBV18
CDR3 DNA: TGTGCCAGCTCGCGTGGAGAAGTAGATGAGCAGTTCTTC
CDR3 protein: CASSRGEVDEQFF

clone size: .
J gene: TRBJ1-5
D gene: .
V gene: TRBV4-1
CDR3 DNA: TGCGCCAGCAGCCAAATAGCATTGCAGGGATACAATCAGCCCCAGCATTTT
CDR3 protein: CASSQIALQGYNQPQHF

clone size: .
J gene: TRBJ2-5
D gene: .
V gene: TRBV7-7
CDR3 DNA: TGTGCTAGCAGCACCACGGTGGTGGAGACCCAGTACTTC
CDR3 protein: CASSTTVVETQYF

clone size: .
J gene: TRBJ1-1
D gene: .
V gene: TRBV29-1
CDR3 DNA: TGCAGCGGGCAGGGAGGGGGGAACACTGAAGCTTTCTTT
CDR3 protein: CSGQGGGNTEAFF

clone size: .
J gene: TRBJ2-5
D gene: TRBD2
V gene: TRBV5-4
CDR3 DNA: TGTGCCAGCAGGTGGGGAGTAGCGGGCGTTCAAGAGACCCAGTACTTC
CDR3 protein: CASRWGVAGVQETQYF

clone size: once
J gene: TRBJ2-3
D gene: .
V gene: TRBV2
CDR3 DNA: TGTGCCAGCAGTGGACTATCGGTCCGTAGCACAGATACGCAGTATTTT
CDR3 protein: CASSGLSVRSTDTQYF

clone size: .
J gene: TRBJ1-1
D gene: TRBD1
V gene: TRBV5-1
CDR3 DNA: TGCGCCAGCAGCTTGGTAGCGGGACAGGGATACGCTTTCTTT
CDR3 protein: CASSLVAGQGYAFF

clone size: .
J gene: TRBJ2-3
D gene: TRBD1
V gene: TRBV6-5
CDR3 DNA: TGTGCCAGCAGTCGATGGACAGGGAGGTCAGATACGCAGTATTTT
CDR3 protein: CASSRWTGRSDTQYF

clone size: .
J gene: TRBJ1-1
D gene: .
V gene: TRBV5-1
CDR3 DNA: TGCGCCAGCAGCCCGGGATCAACGGGCGACACTGAAGCTTTCTTT
CDR3 protein: CASSPGSTGDTEAFF

clone size: .
J gene: TRBJ2-3
D gene: TRBD2
V gene: TRBV4-1
CDR3 DNA: TGCGCCAGCAGCCTCCTTGTGGCGGGGGGTCCTGGGGATAGTATGCATACGCAGTATTTT
CDR3 protein: CASSLLVAGGPGDSMHTQYF

clone size: .
J gene: TRBJ2-3
D gene: TRBD2
V gene: TRBV7-9
CDR3 DNA: TGTGCCAGCCCAGGGACTAGCGGGGGGGAAGATACGCAGTATTTT
CDR3 protein: CASPGTSGGEDTQYF

clone size: .
J gene: TRBJ1-5
D gene: .
V gene: TRBV19
CDR3 DNA: TGTGCCAGTAGCAGGGCCCAAGGTCAGCCCCAGCATTTT
CDR3 protein: CASSRAQGQPQHF

clone size: .
J gene: TRBJ2-1
D gene: TRBD2
V gene: TRBV18
CDR3 DNA: TGTGCCAGCTCTTTCAGGGTAGCGGGGGGCTCCTACAATGAGCAGTTCTTC
CDR3 protein: CASSFRVAGGSYNEQFF

clone size: .
J gene: TRBJ1-1
D gene: .
V gene: TRBV6-5
CDR3 DNA: TGTGCCAGCAGTCACACGCAGGGATGGAACACTGAAGCTTTCTTT
CDR3 protein: CASSHTQGWNTEAFF

clone size: .
J gene: TRBJ2-3
D gene: TRBD2
V gene: TRBV5-5
CDR3 DNA: TGTGCCAGCAGCTCACTAGCGGGGATCCCAGATACGCAGTATTTT
CDR3 protein: CASSSLAGIPDTQYF

clone size: .
J gene: TRBJ2-7
D gene: .
V gene: TRBV6-1
CDR3 DNA: TGTGCCAGCAGTGTGGGACACACCTACGAGCAGTACTTC
CDR3 protein: CASSVGHTYEQYF

clone size: few
J gene: TRBJ1-6
D gene: .
V gene: TRBV19
CDR3 DNA: TGTGCCAGTAGTATCCGTCTGACGGCCCAGGATAATTCACCCCTCCACTTT
CDR3 protein: CASSIRLTAQDNSPLHF

clone size: .
J gene: TRBJ2-7
D gene: .
V gene: TRBV6-6
CDR3 DNA: TGTGCCAGCAGTTACTGGGGGGACGGTCCCTACGAGCAGTACTTC
CDR3 protein: CASSYWGDGPYEQYF

clone size: .
J gene: TRBJ1-1
D gene: TRBD1
V gene: TRBV9
CDR3 DNA: TGTGCCAGCCGCAGGGACAGAAACACTGAAGCTTTCTTT
CDR3 protein: CASRRDRNTEAFF

clone size: few
J gene: TRBJ1-6
D gene: .
V gene: TRBV6-5
CDR3 DNA: TGTGCCAGCAGCCCGCAGAAAAATTCACCCCTCCACTTT
CDR3 protein: CASSPQKNSPLHF

clone size: .
J gene: TRBJ1-2
D gene: .
V gene: TRBV27
CDR3 DNA: TGTGCCAGCAGGAGAGGGTCTTCTAGCCATGGCTACACCTTC
CDR3 protein: CASRRGSSSHGYTF

clone size: .
J gene: TRBJ2-5
D gene: TRBD2
V gene: TRBV14
CDR3 DNA: TGTGCCAGCAGCCAAGACCTAGCGGGGGGATGGCAGACCCAGTACTTC
CDR3 protein: CASSQDLAGGWQTQYF

clone size: .
J gene: TRBJ2-7
D gene: .
V gene: TRBV18
CDR3 DNA: TGTGCCAGCTCACCGGGACGGAGGGGCGAGCAGTACTTC
CDR3 protein: CASSPGRRGEQYF

clone size: once
J gene: TRBJ1-2
D gene: TRBD1
V gene: TRBV4-1
CDR3 DNA: TGCGCCAGCAGCCAAGATCTTCGCTCGGACAGGGGCTATGGCTACACCTTC
CDR3 protein: CASSQDLRSDRGYGYTF